This passage covers 9 T cell receptor beta chains from one sample sequenced in a study of blood T cell repertoires in COVID-19. Data came from immunoSEQ multiplex PCR; TCRdb stores just in-frame clones and leaves some out. Counted here are fewer than 140,000 clones, around 80% occurring once; the ten biggest clones make up around 15%. Specimen: peripheral blood. These TCRs come from a woman aged 60-70 years with acute or convalescent COVID-19.

This chain uses TRBV7-2 with TRBJ1-1; 7 bases agree with TRBD1. The J segment lost 1 base and the V segment lost 0 bases, leaving 8 bases of the junction unmatched. The CDR3 has 17 amino acids. CDR1 is SGHTA and CDR2 is FQGNSA in the germline V gene. CDR3 region: CASSLARGPDSNTEAFF. CDR3 DNA sequence: TGTGCCAGCAGCTTAGCGAGGGGGCCGGATTCGAACACTGAAGCTTTCTTT. The variable domain in full, completed from reference TRBV7-2 and TRBJ1-1, reads GAGVSQSPSNKVTEKGKDVELRCDPISGHTALYWYRQSLGQGLEFLIYFQGNSAPDKSGLPSDRFSAERTGGSVSTLTIQRTQQEDSAVYLCASSLARGPDSNTEAFFGQGTRLTVV.

There are a few counts of this clone. This rearrangement joins TRBV12-3 or TRBV12-4 to TRBJ2-7; no definite D call. The CDR3 is made up of 12 amino acids. Trimming shortened V by 9 bases and J by 9 bases, and 18 bases separated the two germline ends. The CDR3 DNA sequence: TGTGCCAGTGGGTATTCCCGTTCAGGGCAGTACTTC. It encodes CASGYSRSGQYF.

The chain is built from TRBV19 and TRBJ1-4; D may be TRBD1 (6 bases). CDR3 length: 15 residues. The germline V and J ends were trimmed by 7 bases and 6 bases, with 18 bases remaining between them. CDR1 LNHDA and CDR2 SQIVND come from the germline V gene (reference sequence). This CDR3 reads CASKDSLGPHEKLFF. The CDR3 nucleotides are TGTGCCAGTAAGGACAGTCTCGGGCCCCATGAAAAACTGTTTTTT. Full variable domain (missing parts from reference TRBV19 and TRBJ1-4): DGGITQSPKYLFRKEGQNVTLSCEQNLNHDAMYWYRQDPGQGLRLIYYSQIVNDFQKGDIAEGYSVSREKKESFPLTVTSAQKNPTAFYLCASKDSLGPHEKLFFGSGTQLSVL.

This chain uses TRBV7-3 with TRBJ1-2, with a tentative D call TRBD1 (5 bases). V was shortened by 5 bases and J by 8 bases, with 15 bases between the two germline ends. In germline, CDR1 is SGHTA, CDR2 FQGTGA. The CDR3 totals 13 residues. CDR3 amino acids: CASSPAAGDGYTF. The CDR3 bases are TGTGCCAGCAGCCCCGCCGCGGGGGACGGCTACACCTTC.

This clone was counted between two and nine times. The chain employs TRBV6-5 and TRBJ1-3; a weak D match, TRBD1 (6 bases). V was cut by 6 bases and J by 0 bases, with 9 bases left in between. CDR1 and CDR2 (germline): MNHEY, SVGAGI. This CDR3 has 14 amino acids. CDR3: CASRTTGSGNTIYF. Written as DNA, the CDR3 is TGTGCCAGCAGGACGACAGGCTCTGGAAACACCATATATTTT.

The rearrangement uses TRBV2 and TRBJ1-1; D may be TRBD1 (5 bases). V dropped 6 bases and J dropped 1 base, with 9 bases sitting between them. Germline assignment: CDR1 SNHLY and CDR2 FYNNEI. The CDR3 is 13 residues long. DNA of the CDR3: TGTGCCAGCAGACACACAGGGAACACTGAAGCTTTCTTT. It yields the protein CASRHTGNTEAFF.

The J gene is TRBJ1-1, the V gene TRBV6-5, with a possible D match to TRBD1 (5 bases). Germline loops: CDR1 MNHEY, CDR2 SVGAGI. This CDR3 has 13 amino acids. With 4 bases removed from V and 3 bases from J, the gap between germline ends came to 9 bases. CDR3 region: CASSFGGDTEAFF. In nucleotides, the CDR3 is TGTGCCAGCAGTTTTGGGGGGGACACTGAAGCTTTCTTT.

The chain joins TRBV10-3 to TRBJ1-2; maybe TRBD1 (5 bases). CDR3 length: 16 amino acids. Germline V gene lookup returns CDR1 ENHRY and CDR2 SYGVKD. The ends were cut back, 5 bases at V and 6 bases at J, with 22 bases in the middle. CDR3 protein: CAISTETGRGNHGYTF. As DNA, the CDR3 is TGTGCCATCAGTACGGAAACCGGGCGGGGGAATCATGGCTACACCTTC.

The genes are TRBV5-6 and TRBJ2-7; 10 positions agree with TRBD1. There are 15 residues in the CDR3. Germline CDR1 and CDR2: SGHDT and YYEEEE. Unmatched junction bases numbered 5, after V lost 4 bases and J lost 1 base. CDR3 amino acids: CASSPTGGRSYEQYF. The CDR3 DNA sequence: TGTGCCAGCAGCCCGACAGGGGGCAGGTCCTACGAGCAGTACTTC.